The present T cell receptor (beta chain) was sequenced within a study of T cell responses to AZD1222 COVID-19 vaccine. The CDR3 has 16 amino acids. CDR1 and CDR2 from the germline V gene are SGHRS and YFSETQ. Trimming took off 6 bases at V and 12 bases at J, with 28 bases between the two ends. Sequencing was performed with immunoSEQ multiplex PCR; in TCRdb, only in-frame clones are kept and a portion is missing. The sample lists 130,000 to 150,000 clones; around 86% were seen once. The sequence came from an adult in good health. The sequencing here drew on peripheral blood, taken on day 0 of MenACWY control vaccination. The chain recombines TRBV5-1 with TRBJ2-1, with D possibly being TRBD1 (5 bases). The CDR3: CASNMGIGPDSVSQFF. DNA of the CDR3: TGCGCCAGCAATATGGGGATAGGGCCCGACAGCGTTTCGCAGTTCTTC.